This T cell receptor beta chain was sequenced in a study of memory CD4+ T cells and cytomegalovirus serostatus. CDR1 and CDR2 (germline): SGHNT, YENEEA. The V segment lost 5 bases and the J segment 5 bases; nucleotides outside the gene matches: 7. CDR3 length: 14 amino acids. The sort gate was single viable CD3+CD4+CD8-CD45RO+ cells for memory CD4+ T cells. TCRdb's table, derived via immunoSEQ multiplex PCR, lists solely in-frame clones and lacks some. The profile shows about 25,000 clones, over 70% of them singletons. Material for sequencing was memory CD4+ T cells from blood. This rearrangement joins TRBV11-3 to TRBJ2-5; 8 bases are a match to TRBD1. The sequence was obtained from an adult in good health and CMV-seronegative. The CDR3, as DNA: TGTGCCAGCAGCGGACAGGGAAGCAAGGAGACCCAGTACTTC. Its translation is CASSGQGSKETQYF.